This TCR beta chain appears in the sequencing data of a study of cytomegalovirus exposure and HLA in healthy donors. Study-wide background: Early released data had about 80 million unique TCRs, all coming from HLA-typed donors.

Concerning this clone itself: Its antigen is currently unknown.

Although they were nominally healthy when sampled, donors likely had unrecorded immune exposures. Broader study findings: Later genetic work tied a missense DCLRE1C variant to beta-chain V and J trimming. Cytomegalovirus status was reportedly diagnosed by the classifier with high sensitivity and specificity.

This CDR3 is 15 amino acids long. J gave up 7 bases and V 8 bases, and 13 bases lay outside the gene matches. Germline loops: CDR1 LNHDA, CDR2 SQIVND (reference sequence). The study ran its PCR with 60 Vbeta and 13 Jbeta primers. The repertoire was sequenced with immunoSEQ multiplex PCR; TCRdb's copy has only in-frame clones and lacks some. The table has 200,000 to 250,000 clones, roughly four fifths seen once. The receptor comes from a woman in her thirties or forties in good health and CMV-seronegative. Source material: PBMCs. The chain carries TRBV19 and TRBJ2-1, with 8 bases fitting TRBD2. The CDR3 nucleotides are TGTGCCAGTCGCCATATAGCGGGACGCCTTAATGAGCAGTTCTTC. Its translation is CASRHIAGRLNEQFF.